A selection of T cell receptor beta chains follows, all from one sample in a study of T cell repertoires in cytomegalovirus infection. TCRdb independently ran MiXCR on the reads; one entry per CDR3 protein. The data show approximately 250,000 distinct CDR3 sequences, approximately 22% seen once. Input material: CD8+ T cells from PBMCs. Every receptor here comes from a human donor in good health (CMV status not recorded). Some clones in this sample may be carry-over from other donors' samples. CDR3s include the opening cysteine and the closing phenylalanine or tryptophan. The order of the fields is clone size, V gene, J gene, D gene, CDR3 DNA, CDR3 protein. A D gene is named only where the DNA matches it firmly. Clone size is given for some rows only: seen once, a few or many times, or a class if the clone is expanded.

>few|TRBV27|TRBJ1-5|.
TGTGCCACCCGTATGAGTACTAATCAGCCCCAGCATTTT
CATRMSTNQPQHF
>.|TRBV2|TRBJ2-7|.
TGTGCCGGGATAGTTACGTACTCCTACGAGCAGTACTTC
CAGIVTYSYEQYF
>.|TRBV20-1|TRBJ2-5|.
TGCAGTGCTTGGCAGGGGGGAGAGACCCAGTACTTC
CSAWQGGETQYF
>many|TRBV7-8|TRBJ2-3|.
TGTGCCAGCAGCCGAGAAGCTAGCACAGATACGCAGTATTTT
CASSREASTDTQYF
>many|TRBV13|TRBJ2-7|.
TGTGCCAGCAGCTTAGGGACCTTATCCTACGAGCAGTACTTC
CASSLGTLSYEQYF
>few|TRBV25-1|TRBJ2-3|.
TGTGCCAGCGCCGGGGATACGCAGTATTTT
CASAGDTQYF
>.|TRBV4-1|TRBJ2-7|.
TGCGCCAGCAGCCAAACGGCGGAGGTCCCCTACGAGCAGTACTTC
CASSQTAEVPYEQYF
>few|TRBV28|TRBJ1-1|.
TGTGCCAGCAGGCGGACTGAAGCTTTCTTT
CASRRTEAFF
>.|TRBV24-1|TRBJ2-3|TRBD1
TGTGCCACCAGTGATTTGGGACAGGGGTCGGGCACAGATACGCAGTATTTT
CATSDLGQGSGTDTQYF
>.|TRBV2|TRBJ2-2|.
TGTGCCAGCAGTGAGGGACATAACACCGGGGAGCTGTTTTTT
CASSEGHNTGELFF
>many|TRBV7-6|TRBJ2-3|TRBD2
TGTGCCAGCAGTATAAGCGGGGCCAGCACAGATACGCAGTATTTT
CASSISGASTDTQYF
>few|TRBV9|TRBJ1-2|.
TGTGCCAGCAGCGGGTCAACTACCCCCACTAACTATGGCTACACCTTC
CASSGSTTPTNYGYTF
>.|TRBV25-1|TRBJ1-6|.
TGTGCCAGCAGAGCTAAGACAGGACATAATTCACCCCTCCACTTT
CASRAKTGHNSPLHF
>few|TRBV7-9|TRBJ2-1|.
TGTGCCAGCAGCTTAGGAAGCAGTAACAATGAGCAGTTCTTC
CASSLGSSNNEQFF
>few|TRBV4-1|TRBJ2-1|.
TGCGCCAGCAGCCTAGGACCGCTCGCCATAAATGAGCAGTTCTTC
CASSLGPLAINEQFF
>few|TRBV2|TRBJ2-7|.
TGTGCCAGCAGTGAATGGCAGGGCTACGAGCAGTACTTC
CASSEWQGYEQYF
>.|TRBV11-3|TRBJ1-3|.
TGTGCCAGCACCCGGACAGCAAGCTCTGGAAACACCATATATTTT
CASTRTASSGNTIYF
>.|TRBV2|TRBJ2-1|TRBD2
TGTGCCAGCAGTCCCCTAGCGGGGGGGACTAATGAGCAGTTCTTC
CASSPLAGGTNEQFF
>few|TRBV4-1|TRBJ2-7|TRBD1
TGCGCCAGCAGCCAAGCGCCTGACAGGGTCACATACGAGCAGTACTTC
CASSQAPDRVTYEQYF
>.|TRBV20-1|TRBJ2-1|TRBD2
TGCAGTGCTAGATCGGGACTAGCGGGGTTTCCTGAGAACAATGAGCAGTTCTTC
CSARSGLAGFPENNEQFF
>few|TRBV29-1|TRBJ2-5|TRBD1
TGCAGCGTTACCCAGGGACAGCAAGAGACCCAGTACTTC
CSVTQGQQETQYF
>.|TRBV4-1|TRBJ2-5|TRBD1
TGCGCCAGCAGCCCCAGGACAGGAGTGGAGACCCAGTACTTC
CASSPRTGVETQYF
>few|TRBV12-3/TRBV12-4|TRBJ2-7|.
TGTGCCAGCAGTTTAGAAGGGGCTGGGGAGCAGTACTTC
CASSLEGAGEQYF
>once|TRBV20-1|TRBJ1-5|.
TGCAGTGCCACCCGCGACAATAGCAATCAGCCCCAGCATTTT
CSATRDNSNQPQHF
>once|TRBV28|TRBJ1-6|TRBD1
TGTGCCACCCAAAAAACCGAGACAGGGGAAAGCTCCTATAATTCACCCCTCCACTTT
CATQKTETGESSYNSPLHF
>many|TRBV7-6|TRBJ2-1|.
TGTGCCAGCAGCGGGGGGGCCCTCAATGAGCAGTTCTTC
CASSGGALNEQFF
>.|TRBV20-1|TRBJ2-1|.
TGCAGTGCTAGACCGACGGGGTGGTTTGGTGAGCAGTTCTTC
CSARPTGWFGEQFF
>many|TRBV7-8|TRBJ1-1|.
TGTGCCAGCAGCTTAATGTGGGAACTAGGGGTGATGAACACTGAAGCTTTCTTT
CASSLMWELGVMNTEAFF
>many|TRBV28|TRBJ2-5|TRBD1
TGTGCCAGCAGTTCCCCGCGTGAGACAGGGCGGGTTACCCAGTACTTC
CASSSPRETGRVTQYF
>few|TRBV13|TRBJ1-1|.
TGTGCCAGCAGCCCGAGAGGGAAGAACACTGAAGCTTTCTTT
CASSPRGKNTEAFF
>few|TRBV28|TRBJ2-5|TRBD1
TGTGCCAGCAGTCCGACGGGACAGAGACAAGAGACCCAGTACTTC
CASSPTGQRQETQYF
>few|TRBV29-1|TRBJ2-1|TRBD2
TGCAGCGTTGAAGGAACTAGCGGGGGGGCAAAGTTCTTC
CSVEGTSGGAKFF
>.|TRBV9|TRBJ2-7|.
TGTGCCAGCAGCGGGGAGGGGACACTTGTCGAGCAGTACTTC
CASSGEGTLVEQYF
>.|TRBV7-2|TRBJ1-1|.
TGTGCCAGCAGCCCCCAGACCCTGAACACTGAAGCTTTCTTT
CASSPQTLNTEAFF
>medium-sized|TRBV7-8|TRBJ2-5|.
TGTGCCAGCAGCCGACCGGGACTTTGGGAGACCCAGTACTTC
CASSRPGLWETQYF
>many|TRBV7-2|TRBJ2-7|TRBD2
TGTGCCAGCAGCCACGGGACTAGCACCTACTACGAGCAGTACTTC
CASSHGTSTYYEQYF
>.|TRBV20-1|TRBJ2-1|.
TGCAGTGCTCGCCTGGGGTACAATGAGCAGTTCTTC
CSARLGYNEQFF
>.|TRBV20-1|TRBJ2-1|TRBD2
TGCAGTGCTTTTAGCGGGGGGGCCCCATACAATGAGCAGTTCTTC
CSAFSGGAPYNEQFF
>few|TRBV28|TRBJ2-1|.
TGTGCCAGCAGTGGGGACACTGAGTGGGATGAGCAGTTCTTC
CASSGDTEWDEQFF
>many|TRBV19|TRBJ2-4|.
TGTGCCAGTAGTTCTTCGGGAAACATTCAGTACTTC
CASSSSGNIQYF
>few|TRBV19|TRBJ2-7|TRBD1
TGTGCCAGTAGGGGGACAGGTTCCTACGAGCAGTACTTC
CASRGTGSYEQYF
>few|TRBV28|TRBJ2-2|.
TGTGCCAGTCGCGGGGGGACAGGAGGGGTCGGGGAGCTGTTTTTT
CASRGGTGGVGELFF
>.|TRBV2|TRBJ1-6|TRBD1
TGTGCCAGCACCGATGGGGGACAGGGGTTTTCACCCCTCCACTTT
CASTDGGQGFSPLHF
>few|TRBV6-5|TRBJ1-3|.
TGTGCCACCTTGGGAGAAGCGGGAAACACCATATATTTT
CATLGEAGNTIYF
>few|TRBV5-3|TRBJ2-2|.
TGTGCCAGCGGAATAGGACCGTTGAACACCGGGGAGCTGTTTTTT
CASGIGPLNTGELFF
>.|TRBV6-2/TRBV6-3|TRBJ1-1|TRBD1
TGTGCCAGCAGTTACTGGGACAGGGGACGAGAAGCTTTCTTT
CASSYWDRGREAFF
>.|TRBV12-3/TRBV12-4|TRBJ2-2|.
TGTGTCAGCAGCCGCGGGAACACCGGGGAGCTGTTTTTT
CVSSRGNTGELFF
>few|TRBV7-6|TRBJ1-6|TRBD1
TGTGCCAGCAGCCCTCCGGGACAGGGGATCAATTCACCCCTCCACTTT
CASSPPGQGINSPLHF
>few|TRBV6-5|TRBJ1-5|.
TGTGCCAGCAGTCCCTCGGACAATCAGCCCCAGCATTTT
CASSPSDNQPQHF
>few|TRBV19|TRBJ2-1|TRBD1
TGTGCCAGTAGTGGACAGGGGTCCTACAATGAGCAGTTCTTC
CASSGQGSYNEQFF
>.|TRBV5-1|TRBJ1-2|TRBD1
TGCGCCAGCAGCTTAACAGGGGAGGATGGCTACACCTTC
CASSLTGEDGYTF
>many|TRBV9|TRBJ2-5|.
TGTGCCAGCAGCCTCACGACTAGTCTCTCAGAGACCCAGTACTTC
CASSLTTSLSETQYF
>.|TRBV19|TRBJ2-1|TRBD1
TGTGCCAGTAGGACGACAGGGGTGAGCTACAATGAGCAGTTCTTC
CASRTTGVSYNEQFF
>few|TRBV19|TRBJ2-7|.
TGTGCCAGTAGTATGCCAGGGGTCCCCTACGAGCAGTACTTC
CASSMPGVPYEQYF
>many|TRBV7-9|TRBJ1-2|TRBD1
TGTGCCAGCAGCTTTTTGGGGACAGACTATGGCTACACCTTC
CASSFLGTDYGYTF